This T cell receptor (beta chain) was captured in a study of T cell responses to AZD1222 COVID-19 vaccine. Note on this clone: Its specificity is unknown.

The CDR3 runs 15 residues. V was cut by 0 bases and J by 0 bases, with 3 bases left in between. The germline CDR1 and CDR2 sequences are SGHAT and FQNNGV. Here immunoSEQ multiplex PCR was the method, and the copy in TCRdb shows in-frame clones only, minus some. In the table there are roughly 150,000 clones, approximately 89% of which are singletons. Study-wide findings and caveats: Nearly half of spike-specific TCRs reportedly target variant regions that are unmutated in the B.1.351 and B.1.1.7 variants. The donor cohort was predominantly white British with a female majority, and clonal diversity may have been underestimated. Seropositive AZD1222 recipients at baseline numbered only 5 or 6.

The sequenced sample was peripheral blood, obtained 28 days after the second AZD1222 dose. This sequence joins TRBV11-2 and TRBJ2-6; no clear D gene. The source is an adult who received the AZD1222 COVID-19 vaccine. The CDR3 here is CASSLDSSGANVLTF. DNA for the CDR3: TGTGCCAGCAGCTTAGACAGCTCTGGGGCCAACGTCCTGACTTTC.